This T cell receptor (beta chain) stems from a study of cytomegalovirus exposure and HLA in healthy donors. General study points: Cytomegalovirus-associated TCR beta chains were listed, numbering roughly 150. High specificity and sensitivity for cytomegalovirus status were reported for the classifier.

The germline gives CDR1 LNHDA, CDR2 SQIVND (reference sequence). The CDR3 totals 19 residues. V was pared by 5 bases and J by 5 bases, with 13 bases of the junction left unmatched. Comment on this clone: Its antigen is undetermined.

TCRdb's copy holds only in-frame clones and misses some; the assay was immunoSEQ multiplex PCR. Here the sample spans roughly 60,000 clones, roughly 95% being singletons. Sequencing used PBMCs. This clonotype originated in a woman between 18 and 29 years old in good health and CMV-seropositive. This sequence joins TRBV19 and TRBJ2-2, with 14 bases matching TRBD2. The CDR3 DNA sequence: TGTGCCAGTAGTGCGCCGTTGGGACTAGCGGGAGCAAAGACCGGGGAGCTGTTTTTT. The encoded protein is CASSAPLGLAGAKTGELFF.